This T cell receptor beta chain was retrieved from a study of cytomegalovirus exposure and HLA in healthy donors. The primer mix had 60 Vbeta and 13 Jbeta primers. The method was immunoSEQ multiplex PCR; TCRdb's version includes in-frame clones alone and lacks a portion of them. The repertoire consists of under 150,000 clones, with 79% occurring once and the leading ten covering roughly 0.99%. The CDR3 totals 15 residues. V lost 5 bases to trimming and J lost 4 bases, with 17 bases between them. Looked up from germline, CDR1 is SGHVS and CDR2 is FQNEAQ. This sequence originates from a male donor in good health and CMV-seronegative. The chain has TRBV7-8 and TRBJ1-2; no clear D gene. Sequences were obtained from PBMCs. The CDR3: CASSPTTRGAYGYTF. The CDR3 nucleotides read TGTGCCAGCAGCCCAACGACCCGGGGAGCCTATGGCTACACCTTC.